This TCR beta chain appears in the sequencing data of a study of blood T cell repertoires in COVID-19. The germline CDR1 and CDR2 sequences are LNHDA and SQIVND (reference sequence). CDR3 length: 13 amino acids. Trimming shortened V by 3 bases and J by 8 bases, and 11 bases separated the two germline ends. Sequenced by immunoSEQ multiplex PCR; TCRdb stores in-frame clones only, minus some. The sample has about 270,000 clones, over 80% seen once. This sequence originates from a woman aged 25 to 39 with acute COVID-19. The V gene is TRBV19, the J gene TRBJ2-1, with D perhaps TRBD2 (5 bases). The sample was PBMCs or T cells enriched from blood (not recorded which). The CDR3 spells CASSMGSADEQFF. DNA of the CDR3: TGTGCCAGTAGTATGGGTAGCGCCGATGAGCAGTTCTTC.